The clone carrying this T cell receptor beta chain was seen a handful of times. Its target is unknown. This record comes from a study of early T cells in non-severe SARS-CoV-2 infection. This CDR3 is built from 14 residues. V lost 5 bases to trimming and J lost 4 bases, with 15 bases between them. CDR1 and CDR2 from the germline V gene are SEHNR and FQNEAQ (reference sequence). Findings and limits, study-wide: Private and CD4 specificities were missed by VDJdb matching, which favored anti-spike CD8 responses.

Attached unique molecular identifiers marked individual cDNA molecules. One entry per CDR3 protein results from TCRdb running MiXCR on the 5' RACE reads. Seen here are just over 95,000 distinct CDR3 sequences, 9.5% to 12% observed once, and the top ten hold under 5%. The sequence came from an adult who was a healthcare worker with PCR-confirmed SARS-CoV-2 infection or an uninfected control (not recorded which). J is TRBJ2-7 and V is TRBV7-9; perhaps TRBD1 as D (6 bases). The specimen comprised whole blood, sampled at baseline. CDR3 nucleotides: TGTGCCAGCAGCCCACGGGACACTTCTTACGAGCAGTACTTC. This translates into CASSPRDTSYEQYF.